The 19 T cell receptor beta chains below come from one sample, sequenced in a study of early T cells in non-severe SARS-CoV-2 infection. One entry per CDR3 protein results from TCRdb running MiXCR on the 5' RACE reads. The sample records 86,000 or so distinct CDR3 sequences, about 14% being singletons. Sample: whole blood. These receptors were collected from an adult who was a healthcare worker with PCR-confirmed SARS-CoV-2 infection or an uninfected control (not recorded which).

In its sample, this clonotype was seen many times. V gene TRBV7-9 combines with J gene TRBJ1-2, with TRBD1 as a possible D gene (5 bases). The CDR3 sequence is 15 residues long. V was cut by 2 bases and J by 6 bases, with 16 bases left in between. From germline, CDR1 is SEHNR and CDR2 FQNEAQ (reference sequence). For the CDR3, the DNA is TGTGCCAGCAGCTTAATACTCGAAGGGGTTAATGGCTACACCTTC. Amino acid sequence: CASSLILEGVNGYTF.

The rearrangement joins TRBV29-1 to TRBJ2-3; D is possibly TRBD1 (6 bases). CDR3 length: 13 amino acids. Germline CDR1 and CDR2: SQVTM and ANQGSEA. With 5 bases removed from V and 0 bases from J, the gap between germline ends came to 9 bases. In nucleotides, the CDR3 is TGCAGCGTTCTAGGACAGAGCACAGATACGCAGTATTTT. Encoded protein: CSVLGQSTDTQYF.

There are a few counts of this clonotype. The CDR3 coding sequence is TGCAGCGGCTCAGGGGCGGAAGTATACAATGAGCAGTTCTTC. This codes for CSGSGAEVYNEQFF. The gene calls are TRBV29-1 and TRBJ2-1; tentative D call: TRBD1 (6 bases). Per germline, CDR1 SQVTM and CDR2 ANQGSEA. Trimming pared 7 bases from V and 4 bases from J, leaving 17 bases between. CDR3 length: 14 amino acids.

In its sample, this clonotype was seen a few times. This chain links TRBV5-1 with TRBJ1-1, with D perhaps matching TRBD1 (5 bases). Trimming left V 5 bases short and J 1 base short, with 12 bases between. The CDR3 spans 14 residues. Germline assignment: CDR1 SGHRS and CDR2 YFSETQ. CDR3 region: CASRPQGSNTEAFF. DNA of the CDR3: TGCGCCAGCAGGCCTCAGGGCTCGAACACTGAAGCTTTCTTT.

This clonotype was seen at least ten times. The gene calls are TRBV7-9 and TRBJ2-1; D call uncertain. Germline-derived CDR1 and CDR2 are SEHNR and FQNEAQ (reference sequence). V lost 6 bases and J lost 6, with 9 bases in between. The length of the CDR3 is 12 residues. CDR3 in amino acids: CASRGAGNEQFF. The CDR3 DNA is TGTGCCAGCAGGGGCGCCGGCAATGAGCAGTTCTTC. The full variable domain, completed using reference TRBV7-9 and TRBJ2-1, is DTGVSQNPRHKITKRGQNVTFRCDPISEHNRLYWYRQTLGQGPEFLTYFQNEAQLEKSRLLSDRFSAERPKGSFSTLEIQRTEQGDSAMYLCASRGAGNEQFFGPGTRLTVL.

This clonotype was recorded at least ten times. The chain couples TRBV11-2 to TRBJ2-1; TRBD2 matches at 7 bases. V lost 0 bases, J lost 1 base, and 6 bases stayed unmatched. From germline, CDR1 is SGHAT and CDR2 FQNNGV. This CDR3 has 17 residues. CDR3 in DNA: TGTGCCAGCAGCTTAGATCTGGGAGGGGTGTCCTACAATGAGCAGTTCTTC. Its translation: CASSLDLGGVSYNEQFF.

This clonotype was seen only a few times. The chain is built from TRBV11-2 and TRBJ2-7; possible D gene TRBD1, 5 bases. Trimming pared 5 bases from V and 4 bases from J, leaving 15 bases between. Germline V gene data show CDR1 as SGHAT and CDR2 as FQNNGV. This CDR3 is built from 14 residues. The CDR3 DNA reads as TGTGCCAGCAGCCCATTCCCGGACAATTACGAGCAGTACTTC. Encoded protein: CASSPFPDNYEQYF.

This clonotype was seen many times. The genes are TRBV7-9 and TRBJ1-4; D gene unclear. V lost 11 bases to trimming and J lost 7 bases, with 11 bases between them. The CDR3 spans 11 residues. Germline assignment: CDR1 SEHNR and CDR2 FQNEAQ (reference sequence). The CDR3 region is CAVLSGEKLFF. CDR3 coding DNA: TGTGCCGTCCTCTCCGGTGAAAAACTGTTTTTT.

This clonotype appeared a few times. The CDR3 here is CSATGLEGYEQYF. CDR3 nucleotides: TGCAGTGCCACGGGACTAGAGGGTTACGAGCAGTACTTC. The chain carries TRBV20-1 and TRBJ2-7; 8 nucleotides align to TRBD2. With 6 bases clipped from V and 4 bases from J, the junction kept 8 bases outside the gene matches. The CDR3 totals 13 residues. Germline CDR1 DFQATT, CDR2 SNEGSKA (reference sequence).

There are many counts of this clonotype. The gene calls are TRBV5-1 and TRBJ2-1, with D perhaps matching TRBD2 (6 bases). The CDR3 contains 16 residues. Trimming took 0 bases from V and 6 from J, leaving 16 bases between them. CDR1 is SGHRS and CDR2 is YFSETQ in the germline V gene. The CDR3 here is CASSLAIFSGGNEQFF. CDR3 in DNA: TGCGCCAGCAGCTTGGCCATTTTTTCCGGGGGCAATGAGCAGTTCTTC.

This clonotype showed up many times. This CDR3 is CASSSGTGVHQPQHF. DNA of the CDR3: TGTGCCAGCAGTTCCGGGACAGGGGTACATCAGCCCCAGCATTTT. The V call is TRBV28, the J call TRBJ1-5; 10 bases match TRBD1. Germline-derived CDR1 and CDR2 are MDHEN and SYDVKM. The J segment lost 5 bases and the V segment lost 4 bases, leaving 5 bases of the junction unmatched. CDR3 size: 15 residues.

The chain has TRBV29-1 and TRBJ2-3, with D hard to call. The CDR3 runs to 13 residues. V lost 7 bases, J lost 1 base, and 12 bases lay in between. The V gene's germline CDR1 is SQVTM and CDR2 ANQGSEA. CDR3 in amino acids: CSGQKTRTDTQYF. The DNA of the CDR3 is TGCAGCGGCCAAAAGACTCGCACAGATACGCAGTATTTT.

V and J are TRBV9 and TRBJ2-1, with 13 bases matching TRBD2. The CDR3 runs 16 residues. Unmatched junction bases numbered 10, after V lost 4 bases and J lost 9 bases. Germline loops: CDR1 SGDLS, CDR2 YYNGEE. The CDR3 region has the DNA TGTGCCAGCAGCTTAATGGGACTAGCGGGGTCGGGTGAGCAGTTCTTC. Translating gives CASSLMGLAGSGEQFF.

This clonotype was counted ten times or more. The V and J genes are TRBV7-3 and TRBJ1-1, with a weak D call TRBD1 (6 bases). Trimming cost V 4 bases and J 6 bases, with 18 bases left between them. CDR3 length: 15 residues. Germline CDR1 and CDR2: SGHTA and FQGTGA. The CDR3 coding sequence is TGTGCCAGCAGCTCCACAGGGAGTACGGTTGCTGAAGCTTTCTTT. This gives the protein CASSSTGSTVAEAFF.

This clonotype was detected ten times or more. The DNA of the CDR3 is TGTGCCAGCAGCTTAAAGGCGCGGGGGGGTCAAGAGACCCAGTACTTC. It encodes CASSLKARGGQETQYF. This chain joins TRBV7-9 and TRBJ2-5; 9 bases fit TRBD2. The V gene end was trimmed by 2 bases and the J gene end by 2 bases; junction bases not matched to a gene: 6. CDR1 is SEHNR and CDR2 is FQNEAQ in the germline V gene (reference sequence). The CDR3 contains 16 residues.

The chain joins TRBV7-9 to TRBJ2-7; no clear D gene. This CDR3 comprises 12 residues. V gave up 6 bases and J gave up 5 bases, with 11 bases separating them. Per the germline V gene, CDR1 is SEHNR and CDR2 is FQNEAQ (reference sequence). In DNA, the CDR3 is TGTGCCAGCAGGCGAGCCGGAGACGAGCAGTACTTC. Amino acids: CASRRAGDEQYF.

This clonotype was observed many times. The genes are TRBV7-8 and TRBJ1-5; 8 nucleotides agree with TRBD1. Trimming took 7 bases from V and 3 from J; bases not matched to a gene: 14. This CDR3 comprises 17 residues. Looked up from germline, CDR1 is SGHVS and CDR2 is FQNEAQ. Here the CDR3 DNA reads TGTGCCAGCAAAACTGGTGGGGGGACAGGAAACAATCAGCCCCAGCATTTT. It encodes CASKTGGGTGNNQPQHF.

This clonotype was counted at least ten times. The chain joins TRBV15 to TRBJ2-5, with a weak D call TRBD2 (5 bases). Germline loops: CDR1 LNHNV, CDR2 YYDKDF (reference sequence). The CDR3 sequence is 16 residues long. The ends were cut back, 0 bases at V and 0 bases at J, with 11 bases in the middle. The CDR3: CATSREGRAYQETQYF. CDR3 DNA sequence: TGTGCCACCAGCAGAGAAGGGCGGGCCTACCAAGAGACCCAGTACTTC.

This clonotype was counted many times. V is TRBV7-8 and J is TRBJ2-3; 10 nucleotides align to TRBD2. With V trimmed by 4 bases and J by 2 bases, 6 bases remained unmatched. The CDR3 extends over 16 amino acids. Germline assignment: CDR1 SGHVS and CDR2 FQNEAQ. The CDR3 bases are TGTGCCAGCAGCTCGGAAGCGGGGGGGTACACAGATACGCAGTATTTT. As protein: CASSSEAGGYTDTQYF.